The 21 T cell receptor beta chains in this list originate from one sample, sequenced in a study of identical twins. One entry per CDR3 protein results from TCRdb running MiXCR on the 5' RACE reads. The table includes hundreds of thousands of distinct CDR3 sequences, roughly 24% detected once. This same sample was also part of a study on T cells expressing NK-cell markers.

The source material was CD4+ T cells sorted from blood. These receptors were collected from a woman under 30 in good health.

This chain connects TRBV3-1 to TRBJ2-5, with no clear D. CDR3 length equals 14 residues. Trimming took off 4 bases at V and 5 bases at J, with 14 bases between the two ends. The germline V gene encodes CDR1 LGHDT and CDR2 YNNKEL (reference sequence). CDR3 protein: CASSRRRSLETQYF. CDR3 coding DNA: TGTGCCAGCAGCCGAAGAAGATCCCTGGAGACCCAGTACTTC.

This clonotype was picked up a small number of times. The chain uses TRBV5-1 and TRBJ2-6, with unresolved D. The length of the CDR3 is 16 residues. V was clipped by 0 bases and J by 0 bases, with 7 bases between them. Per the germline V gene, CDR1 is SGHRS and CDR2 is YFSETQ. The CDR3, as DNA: TGCGCCAGCAGCTTGGAAGGAACCTCTGGGGCCAACGTCCTGACTTTC. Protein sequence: CASSLEGTSGANVLTF.

CDR3 region: CASKRTREYEQYF. The DNA for the CDR3 is TGTGCCAGCAAGCGGACTAGAGAATACGAGCAGTACTTC. The J gene is TRBJ2-7, the V gene TRBV6-1; 7 nucleotides align to TRBD2. V was clipped by 7 bases and J by 4 bases; unmatched bases: 7. The CDR3 runs 13 residues. CDR1 is MNHNS, CDR2 SASEGT, per germline.

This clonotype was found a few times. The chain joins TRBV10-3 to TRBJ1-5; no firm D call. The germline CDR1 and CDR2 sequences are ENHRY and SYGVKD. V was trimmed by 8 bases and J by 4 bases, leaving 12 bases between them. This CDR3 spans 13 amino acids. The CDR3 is CAIGLGGNQPQHF. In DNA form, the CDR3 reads TGTGCCATCGGGCTAGGTGGGAATCAGCCCCAGCATTTT.

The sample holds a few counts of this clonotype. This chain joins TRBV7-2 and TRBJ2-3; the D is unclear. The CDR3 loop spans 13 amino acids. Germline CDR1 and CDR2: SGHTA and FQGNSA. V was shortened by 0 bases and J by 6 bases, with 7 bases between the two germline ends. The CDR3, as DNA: TGTGCCAGCAGCTTAGCCCCCCGGGATACGCAGTATTTT. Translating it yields CASSLAPRDTQYF.

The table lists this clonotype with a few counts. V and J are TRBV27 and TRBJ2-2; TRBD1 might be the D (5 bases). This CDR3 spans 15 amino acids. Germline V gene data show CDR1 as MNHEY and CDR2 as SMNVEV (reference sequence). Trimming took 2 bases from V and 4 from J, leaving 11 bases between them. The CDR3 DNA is TGTGCCAGCAGTTTAGGGGCAGGGTTCACCGGGGAGCTGTTTTTT. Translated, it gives CASSLGAGFTGELFF.

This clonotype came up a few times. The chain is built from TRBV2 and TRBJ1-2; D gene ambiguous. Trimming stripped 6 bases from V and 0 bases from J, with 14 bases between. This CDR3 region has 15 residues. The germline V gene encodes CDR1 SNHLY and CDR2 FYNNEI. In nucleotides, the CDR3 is TGTGCCAGCAGGGGCCGGGTTCAGGCTAACTATGGCTACACCTTC. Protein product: CASRGRVQANYGYTF.

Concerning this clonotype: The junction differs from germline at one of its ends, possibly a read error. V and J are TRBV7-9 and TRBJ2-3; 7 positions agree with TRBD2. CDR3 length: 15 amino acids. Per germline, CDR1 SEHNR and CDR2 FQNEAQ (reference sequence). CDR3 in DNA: TGTACCAGCAGCTTATTACTAGCGTTCCCAGATACGCAGTATTTT. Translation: CTSSLLLAFPDTQYF.

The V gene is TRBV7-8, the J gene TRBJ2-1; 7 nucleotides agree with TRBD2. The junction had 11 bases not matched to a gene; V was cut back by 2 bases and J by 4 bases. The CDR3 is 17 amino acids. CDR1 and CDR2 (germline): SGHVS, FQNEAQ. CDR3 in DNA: TGTGCCAGCAGCTTAAAGTCCCTGCTAGCGGTTTACAATGAGCAGTTCTTC. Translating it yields CASSLKSLLAVYNEQFF.

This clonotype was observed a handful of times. CDR3 sequence (DNA): TGTGCCAGCAGTTTAACAGGGGCCAAAAACATTCAGTACTTC. Protein product: CASSLTGAKNIQYF. V is TRBV12-3 or TRBV12-4 and J is TRBJ2-4; a weak D match, TRBD1 (6 bases). The V gene lost 2 bases and the J gene lost 1 base, with 6 bases spanning the gap. The CDR3 runs 14 residues.

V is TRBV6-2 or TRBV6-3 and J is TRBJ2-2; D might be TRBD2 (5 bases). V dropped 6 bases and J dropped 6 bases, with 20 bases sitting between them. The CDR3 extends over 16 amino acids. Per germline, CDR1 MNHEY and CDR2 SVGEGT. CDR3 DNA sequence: TGTGCCAGCAGCCGGGCTAGCCTAGTAGGGTCCGGGGAGCTGTTTTTT. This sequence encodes CASSRASLVGSGELFF.

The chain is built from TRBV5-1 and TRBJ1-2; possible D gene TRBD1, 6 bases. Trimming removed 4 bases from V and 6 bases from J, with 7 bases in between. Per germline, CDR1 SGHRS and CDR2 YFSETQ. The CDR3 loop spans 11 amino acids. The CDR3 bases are TGCGCCAGCAGCGGGGGGCATGGCTACACCTTC. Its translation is CASSGGHGYTF.

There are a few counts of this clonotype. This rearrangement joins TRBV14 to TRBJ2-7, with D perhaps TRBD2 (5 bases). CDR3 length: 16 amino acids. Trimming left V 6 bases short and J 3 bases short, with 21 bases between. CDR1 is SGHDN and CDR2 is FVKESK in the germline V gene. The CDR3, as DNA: TGTGCCAGCAGTGAAGATGGGTATCGGGGATACTACGAGCAGTACTTC. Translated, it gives CASSEDGYRGYYEQYF.

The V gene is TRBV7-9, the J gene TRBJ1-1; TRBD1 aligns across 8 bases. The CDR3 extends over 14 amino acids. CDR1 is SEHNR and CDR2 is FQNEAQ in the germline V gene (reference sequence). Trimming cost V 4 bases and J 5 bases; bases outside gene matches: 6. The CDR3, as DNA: TGTGCCAGCAGCTATACAGGGGGTCTAACTGAAGCTTTCTTT. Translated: CASSYTGGLTEAFF.

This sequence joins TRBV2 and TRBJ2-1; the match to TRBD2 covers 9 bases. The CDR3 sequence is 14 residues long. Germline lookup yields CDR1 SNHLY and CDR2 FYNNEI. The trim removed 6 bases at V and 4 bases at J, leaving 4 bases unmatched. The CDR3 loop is CASRTSGTYNEQFF. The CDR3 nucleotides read TGTGCCAGCAGGACTAGCGGTACTTACAATGAGCAGTTCTTC.

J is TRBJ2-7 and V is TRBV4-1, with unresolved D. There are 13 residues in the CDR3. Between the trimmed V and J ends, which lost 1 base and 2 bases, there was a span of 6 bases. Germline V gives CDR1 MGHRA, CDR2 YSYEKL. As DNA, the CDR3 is TGCGCCAGCAGCCAAGTGTCCGCCTACGAGCAGTACTTC. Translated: CASSQVSAYEQYF.

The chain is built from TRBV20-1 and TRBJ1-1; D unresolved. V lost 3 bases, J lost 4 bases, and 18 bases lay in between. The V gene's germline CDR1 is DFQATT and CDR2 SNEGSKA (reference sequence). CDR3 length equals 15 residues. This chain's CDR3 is CSASIPRGSATEAFF. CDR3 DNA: TGCAGTGCTAGTATTCCCCGAGGTTCGGCCACTGAAGCTTTCTTT.

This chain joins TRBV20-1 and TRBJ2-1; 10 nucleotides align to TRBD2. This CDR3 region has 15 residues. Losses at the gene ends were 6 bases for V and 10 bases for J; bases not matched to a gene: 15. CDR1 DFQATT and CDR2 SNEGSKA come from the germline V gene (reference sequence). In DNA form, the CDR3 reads TGCAGTGCCACCTGGGGAGCGGGAGGGCCGAGGGAGCAGTTCTTC. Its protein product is CSATWGAGGPREQFF.

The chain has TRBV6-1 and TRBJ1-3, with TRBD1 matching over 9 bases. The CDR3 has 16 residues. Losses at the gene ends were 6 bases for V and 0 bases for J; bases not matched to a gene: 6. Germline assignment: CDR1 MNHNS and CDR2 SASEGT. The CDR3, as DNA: TGTGCCAGCAGACGGACAGGGGTCGCCTCTGGAAACACCATATATTTT. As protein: CASRRTGVASGNTIYF.

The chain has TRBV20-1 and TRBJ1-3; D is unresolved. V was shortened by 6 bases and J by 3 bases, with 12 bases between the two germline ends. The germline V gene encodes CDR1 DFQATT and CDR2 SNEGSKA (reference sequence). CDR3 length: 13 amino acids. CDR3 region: CSAGGGGGNTIYF. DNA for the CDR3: TGCAGTGCGGGCGGAGGCGGTGGAAACACCATATATTTT.

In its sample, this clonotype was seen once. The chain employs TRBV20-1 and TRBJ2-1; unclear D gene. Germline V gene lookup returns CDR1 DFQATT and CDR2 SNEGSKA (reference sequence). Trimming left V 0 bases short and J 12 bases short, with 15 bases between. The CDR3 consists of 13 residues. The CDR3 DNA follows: TGCAGTGCTAGAGATCTCCATTCCCCGCCGCAGTTCTTC. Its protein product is CSARDLHSPPQFF.